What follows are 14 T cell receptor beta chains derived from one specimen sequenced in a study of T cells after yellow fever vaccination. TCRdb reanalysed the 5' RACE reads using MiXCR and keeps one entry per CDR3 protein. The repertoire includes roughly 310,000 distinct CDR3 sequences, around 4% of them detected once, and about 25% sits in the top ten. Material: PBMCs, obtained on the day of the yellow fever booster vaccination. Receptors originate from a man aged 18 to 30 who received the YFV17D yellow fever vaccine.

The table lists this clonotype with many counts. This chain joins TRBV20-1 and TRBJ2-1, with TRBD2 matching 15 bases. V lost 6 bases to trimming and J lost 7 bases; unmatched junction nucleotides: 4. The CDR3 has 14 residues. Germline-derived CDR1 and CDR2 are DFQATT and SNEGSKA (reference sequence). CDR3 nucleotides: TGCAGTGCCGGACTAGCGGGGGGGCCAAATGAGCAGTTCTTC. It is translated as CSAGLAGGPNEQFF.

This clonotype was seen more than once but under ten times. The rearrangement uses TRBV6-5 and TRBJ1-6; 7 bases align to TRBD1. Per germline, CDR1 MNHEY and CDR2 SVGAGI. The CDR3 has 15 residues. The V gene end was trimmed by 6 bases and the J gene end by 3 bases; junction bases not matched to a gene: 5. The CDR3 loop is CASRNRQGYNSPLHF. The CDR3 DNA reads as TGTGCCAGCAGAAACCGACAGGGCTATAATTCACCCCTCCACTTT.

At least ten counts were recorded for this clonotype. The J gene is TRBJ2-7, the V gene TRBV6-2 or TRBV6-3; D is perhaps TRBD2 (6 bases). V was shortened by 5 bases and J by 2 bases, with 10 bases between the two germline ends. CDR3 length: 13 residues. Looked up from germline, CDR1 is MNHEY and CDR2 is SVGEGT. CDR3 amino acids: CASSGGFPYEQYV. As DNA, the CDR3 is TGTGCCAGCAGTGGAGGGTTTCCCTACGAGCAGTACGTC.

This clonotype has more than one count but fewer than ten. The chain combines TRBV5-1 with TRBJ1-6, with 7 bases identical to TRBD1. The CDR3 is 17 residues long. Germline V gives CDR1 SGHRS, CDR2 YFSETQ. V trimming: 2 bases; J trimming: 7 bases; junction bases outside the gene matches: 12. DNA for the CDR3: TGCGCCAGCAGCTTTTCCCGACAGGGAAGGAGCAATTCACCCCTCCACTTT. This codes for CASSFSRQGRSNSPLHF.

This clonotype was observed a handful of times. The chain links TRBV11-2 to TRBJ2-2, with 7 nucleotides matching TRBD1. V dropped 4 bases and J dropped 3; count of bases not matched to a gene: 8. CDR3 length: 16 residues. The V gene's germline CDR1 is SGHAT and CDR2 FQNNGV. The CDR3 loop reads CASSSLGGQHTGELFF. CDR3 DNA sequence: TGTGCCAGCAGCTCCCTTGGGGGACAGCACACCGGGGAGCTGTTTTTT.

CDR3 protein: CASSPDSVETQYF. The CDR3 nucleotides read TGCGCCAGCAGCCCAGATTCCGTGGAGACCCAGTACTTC. The V call is TRBV4-1, the J call TRBJ2-5; the D is unclear. Per germline, CDR1 MGHRA and CDR2 YSYEKL. The germline V and J ends were trimmed by 4 bases and 5 bases, with 11 bases remaining between them. This CDR3 comprises 13 residues.

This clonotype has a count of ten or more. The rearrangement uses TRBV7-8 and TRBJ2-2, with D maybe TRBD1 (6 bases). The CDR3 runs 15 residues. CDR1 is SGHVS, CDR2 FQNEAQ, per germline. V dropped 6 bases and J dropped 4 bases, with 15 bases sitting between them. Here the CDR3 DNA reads TGTGCCAGCAGAAAACAGGGATCGAGCACCGGGGAGCTGTTTTTT. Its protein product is CASRKQGSSTGELFF.

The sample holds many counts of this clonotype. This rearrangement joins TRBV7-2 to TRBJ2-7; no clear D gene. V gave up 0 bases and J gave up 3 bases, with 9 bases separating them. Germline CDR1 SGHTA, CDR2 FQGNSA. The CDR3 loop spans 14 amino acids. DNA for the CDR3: TGTGCCAGCAGCTTAGCGGCAGAATACTACGAGCAGTACGTC. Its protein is CASSLAAEYYEQYV.

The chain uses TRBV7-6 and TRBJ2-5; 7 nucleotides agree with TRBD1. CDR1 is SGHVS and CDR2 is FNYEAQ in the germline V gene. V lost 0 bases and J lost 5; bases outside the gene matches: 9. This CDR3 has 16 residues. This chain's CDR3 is CASSLAQRGRLETQYF. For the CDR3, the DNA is TGTGCCAGCAGCTTAGCGCAGAGGGGGCGCCTGGAGACCCAGTACTTC.

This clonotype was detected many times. CDR3 residues: CASSWDRGYEKLFF. The CDR3 bases are TGTGCCAGCAGTTGGGACAGGGGGTACGAAAAACTGTTTTTT. The genes are TRBV6-5 and TRBJ1-4; TRBD1 matches 11 bases. Germline values: CDR1 MNHEY, CDR2 SVGAGI. V lost 4 bases to trimming and J lost 8 bases; unmatched junction nucleotides: 3. The CDR3 contains 14 residues.

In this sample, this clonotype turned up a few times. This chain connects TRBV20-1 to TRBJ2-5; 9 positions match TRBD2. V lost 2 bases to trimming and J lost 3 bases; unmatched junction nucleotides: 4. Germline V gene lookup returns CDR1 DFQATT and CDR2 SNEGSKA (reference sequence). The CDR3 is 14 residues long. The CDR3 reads CSARRSSGEETQYF. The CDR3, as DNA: TGCAGTGCTAGAAGGTCTAGCGGGGAAGAGACCCAGTACTTC.

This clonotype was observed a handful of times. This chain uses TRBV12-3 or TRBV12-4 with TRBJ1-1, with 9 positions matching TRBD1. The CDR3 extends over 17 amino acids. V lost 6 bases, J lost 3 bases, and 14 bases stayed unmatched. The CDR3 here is CASSQNRGRMWDTEAFF. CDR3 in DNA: TGTGCCAGCAGCCAAAACAGGGGGCGAATGTGGGACACTGAAGCTTTCTTT.

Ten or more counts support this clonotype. The CDR3 DNA reads TGTGCCAGCAGTCGAGACAGGCTCAATCAGCCCCAGCATTTT. Translated, it gives CASSRDRLNQPQHF. This chain links TRBV12-3 or TRBV12-4 with TRBJ1-5; possible D gene TRBD1, 6 bases. V was clipped by 5 bases and J by 3 bases, with 11 bases between them. The CDR3 contains 14 residues.

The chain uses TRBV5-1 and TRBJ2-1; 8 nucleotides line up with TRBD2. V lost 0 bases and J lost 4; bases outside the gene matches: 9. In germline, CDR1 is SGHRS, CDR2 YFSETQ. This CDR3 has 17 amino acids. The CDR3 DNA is TGCGCCAGCAGCTTGGAAGTGAGCGGGGGTACGTACAATGAGCAGTTCTTC. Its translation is CASSLEVSGGTYNEQFF.